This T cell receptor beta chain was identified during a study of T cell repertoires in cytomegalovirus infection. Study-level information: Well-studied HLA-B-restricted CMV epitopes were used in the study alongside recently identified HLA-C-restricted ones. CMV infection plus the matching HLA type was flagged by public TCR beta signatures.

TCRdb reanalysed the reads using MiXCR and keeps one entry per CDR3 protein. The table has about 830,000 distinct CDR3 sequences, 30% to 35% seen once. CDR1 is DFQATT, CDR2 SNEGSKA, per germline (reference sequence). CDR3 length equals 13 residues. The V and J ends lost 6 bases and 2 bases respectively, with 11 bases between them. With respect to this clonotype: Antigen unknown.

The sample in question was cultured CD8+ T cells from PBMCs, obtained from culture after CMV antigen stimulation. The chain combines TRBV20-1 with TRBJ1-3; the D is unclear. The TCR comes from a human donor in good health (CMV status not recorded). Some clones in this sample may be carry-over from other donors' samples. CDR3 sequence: CSALDQPGNTIYF. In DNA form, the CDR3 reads TGCAGTGCCCTAGACCAACCTGGAAACACCATATATTTT.